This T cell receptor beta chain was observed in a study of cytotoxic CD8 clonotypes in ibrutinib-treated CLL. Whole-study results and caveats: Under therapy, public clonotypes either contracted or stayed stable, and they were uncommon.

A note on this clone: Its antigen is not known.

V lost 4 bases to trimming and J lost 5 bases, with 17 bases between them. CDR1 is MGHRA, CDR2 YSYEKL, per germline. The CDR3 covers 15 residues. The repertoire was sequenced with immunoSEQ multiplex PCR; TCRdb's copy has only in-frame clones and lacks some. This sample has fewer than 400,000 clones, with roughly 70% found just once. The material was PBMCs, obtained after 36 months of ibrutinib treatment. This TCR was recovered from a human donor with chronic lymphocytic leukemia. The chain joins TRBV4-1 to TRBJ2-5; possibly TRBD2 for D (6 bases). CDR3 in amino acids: CASSPVATRSETQYF. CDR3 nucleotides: TGCGCCAGCAGCCCCGTCGCGACTAGGTCGGAGACCCAGTACTTC.